A selection of T cell receptor beta chains follows, all from one sample in a study of cytomegalovirus exposure and HLA in healthy donors. Sequencing was performed with immunoSEQ multiplex PCR; in TCRdb, only in-frame clones are kept and a portion is missing. The sample yields about 140,000 clones, approximately 80% seen once. Specimen: PBMCs. Receptor source: a woman younger than 30 in good health and CMV-seropositive. Both conserved end residues are part of each CDR3. Each record gives: V gene, J gene, clone size, D gene, CDR3 DNA, CDR3 protein. A D gene is named only where the DNA matches it firmly. Some rows mark clone size as missing; the rest say once, few, many or name a class of expanded clone.

>TRBV4-3|TRBJ2-3|once|TRBD2
TGCGCCAGCAGCCTGACTAGCGGGGTAGTAGATACGCAGTATTTT
CASSLTSGVVDTQYF
>TRBV19|TRBJ1-1|NA|TRBD1
TGTGCCAGTAGTATAGGGAGAGGGGGGAAACAGGGGGGTGAGATGAACACTGAAGCTTTCTTT
CASSIGRGGKQGGEMNTEAFF
>TRBV7-2|TRBJ1-6|NA|NA
TGTGCCAGCAGCCCGGGGAATCCACCCCTCCACTTT
CASSPGNPPLHF
>TRBV5-4|TRBJ1-2|NA|NA
TGTGCCAGCAGCTTGTCAGGTCACTATGGCTACACCTTC
CASSLSGHYGYTF
>TRBV5-1|TRBJ2-1|NA|NA
TGCGCCAGCAGTCACAAGGCGCGGAGCAACAATGAGCAGTTCTTC
CASSHKARSNNEQFF
>TRBV9|TRBJ1-2|NA|NA
TGTGCCAGCAGCCCAGACCCAGGGTCGGATGGCTACACCTTC
CASSPDPGSDGYTF
>TRBV7-9|TRBJ2-7|NA|NA
TGTTCCAGCAGCGCGACCGGGACTCTACGGTACGAGCAGTACTTC
CSSSATGTLRYEQYF
>TRBV19|TRBJ2-3|NA|NA
TGTGCCAGTTCAGGGGCAGATACGCAGTATTTT
CASSGADTQYF
>TRBV5-1|TRBJ2-4|NA|NA
TGCGCCAGCAGCTTTATAGCGAGAGACGGTGGGAACATTCAGTACTTC
CASSFIARDGGNIQYF
>TRBV18|TRBJ2-3|NA|TRBD2
TGTGCCAGCTCACCGGGACTAGCGGGCACAGATACGCAGTATTTT
CASSPGLAGTDTQYF
>TRBV27|TRBJ2-4|NA|NA
TGTGCCAGCAGTTTAGGTTGGAGGAGCCCGGTGGCCAAAAACATTCAGTACTTC
CASSLGWRSPVAKNIQYF
>TRBV6-1|TRBJ1-3|NA|TRBD1
TGTGCCAGCAGTGAAGAGACAGGGGCTGGAAACACCATATATTTT
CASSEETGAGNTIYF
>TRBV11-2|TRBJ2-3|NA|TRBD2
TGTGCCAGCAGCTGGCTAGGCGGGACTAGCGGTAGCACAGATACGCAGTATTTT
CASSWLGGTSGSTDTQYF
>TRBV5-1|TRBJ2-3|few|NA
TGCGCCAGCAGCTTGACCCCAAGATCGGGCACAGATACGCAGTATTTT
CASSLTPRSGTDTQYF
>TRBV19|TRBJ2-1|NA|NA
TGTGCCAGTAGTATGGGGGCAGGCCCCTACAATGAGCAGTTCTTC
CASSMGAGPYNEQFF
>TRBV5-1|TRBJ2-1|NA|TRBD2
TGCGCCAGCAGACCAACTAGCGAGGTATGGGACAATGAGCAGTTCTTC
CASRPTSEVWDNEQFF
>TRBV5-1|TRBJ2-6|NA|NA
TGCGCCAGCAGCTTGGTAACAGCCTCTGGGGCCAACGTCCTGACTTTC
CASSLVTASGANVLTF
>TRBV27|TRBJ2-3|NA|TRBD2
TGTGCCAGCAGTCTCCAGGGACTAGCGGGGACAGATACGCAGTATTTT
CASSLQGLAGTDTQYF
>TRBV4-3|TRBJ2-3|NA|TRBD2
TGCGCCAGCAGCCAAGACAGCAGTAGCGGGGGCCCGAGCACAGATACGCAGTATTTT
CASSQDSSSGGPSTDTQYF
>TRBV4-2|TRBJ1-5|NA|NA
TGTGCCAGCAGCCAAGAAGGACAGCACAATCAGCCCCAGCATTTT
CASSQEGQHNQPQHF
>TRBV2|TRBJ2-7|NA|NA
TGTGCCAGCAGTGTAAACGGGGTGAGCTCCTACGAGCAGTACTTC
CASSVNGVSSYEQYF
>TRBV28|TRBJ1-5|NA|NA
TGTGCCAGCATTCAAGGAGATCAGCCCCAGCATTTT
CASIQGDQPQHF
>TRBV7-2|TRBJ1-4|NA|NA
TGTGCCAGCAGCTTATCACAGCTTAATGAAAAACTGTTTTTT
CASSLSQLNEKLFF
>TRBV29-1|TRBJ2-2|once|NA
TGCAGCGTTGGGGTCCAGGGCACCGGGGAGCTGTTTTTT
CSVGVQGTGELFF
>TRBV4-3|TRBJ2-5|NA|NA
TGCGCCAGCAGCCCTGGGGGGTTCCGAACCCAAGAGACCCAGTACTTC
CASSPGGFRTQETQYF
>TRBV10-2|TRBJ1-4|NA|NA
TGCGCCAGCAGTGACTATGGGGGGATAAATGAAAAACTGTTTTTT
CASSDYGGINEKLFF
>TRBV2|TRBJ2-6|NA|NA
TGTGCCAGCAGTGACTTAGCCCCGGCTTCTGGGGCCAACGTCCTGACTTTC
CASSDLAPASGANVLTF
>TRBV5-1|TRBJ2-3|NA|TRBD2
TGCGCCAGCAGCTCGGGACTAGCGGGGCCAACGACAGATACGCAGTATTTT
CASSSGLAGPTTDTQYF
>TRBV6-5|TRBJ1-1|NA|TRBD1
TGTGCCAGCAGTTTCTCCGGGACAGGGGTTGCTGAAGCTTTCTTT
CASSFSGTGVAEAFF
>TRBV7-2|TRBJ2-2|once|TRBD1
TGTGCCAGCAGCTTAGGGGGACAGGTGAACACCGGGGAGCTGTTTTTT
CASSLGGQVNTGELFF
>TRBV7-8|TRBJ2-1|NA|NA
TGTGCCAGCAGCTCGTCGAGGGGGAGGGGGTTTGTGCAGTTCTTC
CASSSSRGRGFVQFF
>TRBV7-8|TRBJ2-5|NA|NA
TGTGCCAGCAGCTTAGAGGTGACTCAAGAGACCCAGTACTTC
CASSLEVTQETQYF
>TRBV5-1|TRBJ2-3|NA|TRBD1
TGCGCCAGCAGCTTGGGACAGGGGAGGCTATCAGATACGCAGTATTTT
CASSLGQGRLSDTQYF
>TRBV27|TRBJ1-2|NA|TRBD1
TGTGCCAGCAGGGACAGGGCCCTTCCGCCCTATGGCTACACCTTC
CASRDRALPPYGYTF
>TRBV6-1|TRBJ1-1|NA|NA
TGTGCCAGCAGACTCCAGGGGAACACTGAAGCTTTCTTT
CASRLQGNTEAFF
>TRBV19|TRBJ1-1|NA|NA
TGTGCCAGTAGTGCCCAGCGGGGAGGGCTGAACACTGAAGCTTTCTTT
CASSAQRGGLNTEAFF
>TRBV11-2|TRBJ2-2|few|TRBD1
TGTGCCAGCACCTATACAGGGGCGGGCGGCGGGGAGCTGTTTTTT
CASTYTGAGGGELFF
>TRBV2|TRBJ2-7|once|TRBD1
TGTGCCAGCAGTCACAGGGGGTGGGACGAGCAGTACTTC
CASSHRGWDEQYF
>TRBV2|TRBJ1-1|NA|NA
TGTGCCAGTACAGCCACCAACACTGAAGCTTTCTTT
CASTATNTEAFF
>TRBV27|TRBJ1-6|few|NA
TGTGCCAGCAGTTTATGGGCCAGGGTATCTTCACCCCTCCACTTT
CASSLWARVSSPLHF
>TRBV6-6|TRBJ1-2|once|TRBD1
TGTGCCAGCAGTTACAGTCGACAGGGAGTCTATGGCTACACCTTC
CASSYSRQGVYGYTF
>TRBV28|TRBJ2-5|NA|NA
TGTGCCAGCAGTTCGCTGCGGACTACACAAGAGACCCAGTACTTC
CASSSLRTTQETQYF
>TRBV5-6|TRBJ2-7|NA|TRBD1
TGTGCCAGCAGCTTGGACCGGTTTGGACAGCCAAGGGGGCCCTACGAGCAGTACTTC
CASSLDRFGQPRGPYEQYF
>TRBV7-8|TRBJ2-7|NA|TRBD2
TGTGCCAGCAGCTTAGGTGCGGGGGGGCCAGTGGGCGAGCAGTACTTC
CASSLGAGGPVGEQYF
>TRBV27|TRBJ2-7|NA|TRBD1
TGTGCCAGCAGTTTATCTTGGACAGGGAGAAGCGAGCAGTACTTC
CASSLSWTGRSEQYF
>TRBV7-9|TRBJ2-3|NA|NA
TGTGCCAGCAGCTCAGGGGAAACTGGCACAGATACGCAGTATTTT
CASSSGETGTDTQYF
>TRBV7-6|TRBJ1-1|NA|TRBD1
TGTGCCAGCAGCTTAGGCCCAGGGGGCATCACTGAAGCTTTCTTT
CASSLGPGGITEAFF
>TRBV11-2|TRBJ2-7|NA|NA
TGTGCCAGCAGCGCTTACGCAGGGGGGCCCTACGAGCAGTACTTC
CASSAYAGGPYEQYF